This T cell receptor beta chain was identified during a study of patients and donors after allogeneic stem cell transplantation. MiXCR, applied by TCRdb to the RT-PCR reads, yields one record per CDR3 protein. The sample contains fewer than 250,000 distinct CDR3 sequences, approximately 14% of which appear only once. At least ten counts were recorded for this clonotype. The CDR3 has 17 residues. The V end was cut by 3 bases, the J end by 0 bases, with 17 bases between. Per the germline V gene, CDR1 is SGHAT and CDR2 is FQDESV (reference sequence). The receptor's source is a human donor who was either an allogeneic HSCT recipient or a stem cell or donor lymphocyte infusion donor (not recorded which). It is not recorded whose cells these are; they may come from a transplant donor. The chain employs TRBV11-1 and TRBJ1-1, with no clear D. Sequenced material: blood, either unsorted or a sorted T cell fraction (not recorded which). CDR3 in amino acids: CASSFHHSGQVNTEAFF. The CDR3 nucleotides are TGTGCCAGCAGCTTCCACCATTCAGGTCAGGTGAACACTGAAGCTTTCTTT.